This TCR beta chain originates from a study of cytomegalovirus exposure and HLA in healthy donors. The PCR used 60 Vbeta and 13 Jbeta primers. Assay: immunoSEQ multiplex PCR; the TCRdb copy retains only in-frame clones and omits some. The sample has 100,000 to 150,000 clones, 80% seen once. V lost 7 bases, J lost 3 bases, and 13 bases lay in between. CDR3 size: 14 residues. Germline values: CDR1 SGHRS, CDR2 YFSETQ. Overall study findings and caveats: There were 160 or so TCR beta chains listed as cytomegalovirus-associated. Exclusion as indistinguishable affected some V segments, including TRBV6-2 and TRBV6-3. For most TCR sequences rarity was the rule, although some public TCRs occurred in many donors.

Turning to this clone: What it recognizes is unknown.

This sequence was found in a man younger than 45 in good health and CMV-seropositive. The rearrangement joins TRBV5-1 to TRBJ2-2, with a weak D call TRBD1 (5 bases). Sequencing input: PBMCs. The CDR3 loop reads CASSPGYDTGELFF. The CDR3 DNA is TGCGCCAGCTCGCCAGGGTATGACACCGGGGAGCTGTTTTTT. Drawing the rest from reference TRBV5-1 and TRBJ2-2, the complete variable domain is KAGVTQTPRYLIKTRGQQVTLSCSPISGHRSVSWYQQTPGQGLQFLFEYFSETQRNKGNFPGRFSGRQFSNSRSEMNVSTLELGDSALYLCASSPGYDTGELFFGEGSRLTVL.